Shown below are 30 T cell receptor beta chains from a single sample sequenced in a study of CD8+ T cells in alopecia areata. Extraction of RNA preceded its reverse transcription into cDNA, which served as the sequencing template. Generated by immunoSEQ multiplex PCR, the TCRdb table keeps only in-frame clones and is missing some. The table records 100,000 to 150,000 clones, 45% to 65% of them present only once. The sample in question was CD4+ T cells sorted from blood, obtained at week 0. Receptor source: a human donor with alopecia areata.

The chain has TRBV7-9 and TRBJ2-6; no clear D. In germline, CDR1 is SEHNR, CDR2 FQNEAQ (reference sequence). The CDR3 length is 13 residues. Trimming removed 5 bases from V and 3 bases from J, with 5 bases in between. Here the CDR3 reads CASSLGGANVLTF. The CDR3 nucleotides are TGTGCCAGCAGCCTCGGTGGGGCCAACGTCCTGACTTTC.

CDR3 DNA sequence: TGTGCCAGTGGACAGGCTTCGACTCTAGAGTACTTC. Its translation is CASGQASTLEYF. The V gene is TRBV19, the J gene TRBJ2-4; TRBD1 matches at 7 bases. This CDR3 has 12 residues. V trimming: 8 bases; J trimming: 14 bases; junction bases outside the gene matches: 12. The germline gives CDR1 LNHDA, CDR2 SQIVND (reference sequence).

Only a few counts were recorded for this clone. The CDR3 loop is CASSLRRDTEAFF. The CDR3 DNA reads TGTGCCAGCAGCCTTAGGCGGGACACTGAAGCTTTCTTT. The gene calls are TRBV9 and TRBJ1-1; D unresolved. The V end was cut by 4 bases, the J end by 3 bases, with 10 bases between. The CDR3 runs 13 residues. CDR1 and CDR2 from the germline V gene are SGDLS and YYNGEE.

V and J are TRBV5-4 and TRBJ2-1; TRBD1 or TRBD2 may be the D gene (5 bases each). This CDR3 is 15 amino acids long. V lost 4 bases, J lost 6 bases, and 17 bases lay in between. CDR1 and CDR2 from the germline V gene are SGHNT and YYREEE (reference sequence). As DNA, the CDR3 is TGTGCCAGCAGCCAGCCGGGACGGACGGCCAATGAGCAGTTCTTC. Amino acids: CASSQPGRTANEQFF. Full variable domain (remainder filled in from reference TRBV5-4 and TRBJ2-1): ETGVTQSPTHLIKTRGQQVTLRCSSQSGHNTVSWYQQALGQGPQFIFQYYREEENGRGNFPPRFSGLQFPNYSSELNVNALELDDSALYLCASSQPGRTANEQFFGPGTRLTVL.

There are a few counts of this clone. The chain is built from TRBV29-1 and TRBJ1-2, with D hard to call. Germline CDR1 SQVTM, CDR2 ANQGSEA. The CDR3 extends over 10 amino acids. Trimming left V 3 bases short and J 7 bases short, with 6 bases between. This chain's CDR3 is CSVDLSGYTF. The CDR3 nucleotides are TGCAGCGTTGATCTCTCTGGCTACACCTTC.

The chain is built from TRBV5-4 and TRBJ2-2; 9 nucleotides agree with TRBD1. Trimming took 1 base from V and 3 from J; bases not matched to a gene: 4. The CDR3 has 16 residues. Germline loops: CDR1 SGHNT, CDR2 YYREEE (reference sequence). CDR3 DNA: TGTGCCAGCAGCTTGAAACAGGGGGCGGACACCGGGGAGCTGTTTTTT. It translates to CASSLKQGADTGELFF. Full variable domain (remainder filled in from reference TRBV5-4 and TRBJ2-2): ETGVTQSPTHLIKTRGQQVTLRCSSQSGHNTVSWYQQALGQGPQFIFQYYREEENGRGNFPPRFSGLQFPNYSSELNVNALELDDSALYLCASSLKQGADTGELFFGEGSRLTVL.

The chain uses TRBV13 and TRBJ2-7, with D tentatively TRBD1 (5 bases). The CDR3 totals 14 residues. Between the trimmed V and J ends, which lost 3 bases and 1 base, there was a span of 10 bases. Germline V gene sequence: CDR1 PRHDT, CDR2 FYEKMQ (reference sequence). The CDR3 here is CASSFSTGSYEQYF. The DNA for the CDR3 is TGTGCCAGCAGCTTCTCAACAGGTTCCTACGAGCAGTACTTC.

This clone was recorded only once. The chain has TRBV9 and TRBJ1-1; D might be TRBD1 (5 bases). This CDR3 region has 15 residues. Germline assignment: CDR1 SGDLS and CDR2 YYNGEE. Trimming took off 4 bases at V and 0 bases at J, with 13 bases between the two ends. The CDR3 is CASSPRQTMNTEAFF. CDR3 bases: TGTGCCAGCAGCCCCAGACAGACAATGAACACTGAAGCTTTCTTT.

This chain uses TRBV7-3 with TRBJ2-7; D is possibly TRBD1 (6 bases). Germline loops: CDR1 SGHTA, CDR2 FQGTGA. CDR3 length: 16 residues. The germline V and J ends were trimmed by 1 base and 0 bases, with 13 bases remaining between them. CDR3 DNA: TGTGCCAGCAGCTTAATTCTTGGGACACGCTCCTACGAGCAGTACTTC. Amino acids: CASSLILGTRSYEQYF.

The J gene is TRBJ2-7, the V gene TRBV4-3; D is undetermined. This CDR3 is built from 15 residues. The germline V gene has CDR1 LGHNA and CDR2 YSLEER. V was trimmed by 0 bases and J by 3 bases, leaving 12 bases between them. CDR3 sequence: CASSQDMSFGYEQYF. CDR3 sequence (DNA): TGCGCCAGCAGCCAAGATATGTCGTTCGGCTACGAGCAGTACTTC.

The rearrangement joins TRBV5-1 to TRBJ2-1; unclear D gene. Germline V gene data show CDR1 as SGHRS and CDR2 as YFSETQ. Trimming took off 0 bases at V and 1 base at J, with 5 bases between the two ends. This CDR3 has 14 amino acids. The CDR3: CASSLVLSYNEQFF. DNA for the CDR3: TGCGCCAGCAGCTTGGTTCTATCCTACAATGAGCAGTTCTTC.

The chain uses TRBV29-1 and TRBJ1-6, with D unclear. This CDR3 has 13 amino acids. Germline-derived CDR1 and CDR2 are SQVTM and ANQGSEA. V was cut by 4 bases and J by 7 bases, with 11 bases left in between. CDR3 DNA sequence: TGCAGCGTTGCCCTAAACCCGAATTCACCCCTCCACTTT. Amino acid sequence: CSVALNPNSPLHF.

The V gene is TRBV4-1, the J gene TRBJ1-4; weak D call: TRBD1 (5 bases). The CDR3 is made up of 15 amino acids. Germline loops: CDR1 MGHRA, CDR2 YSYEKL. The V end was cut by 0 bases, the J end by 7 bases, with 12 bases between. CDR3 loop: CASSQDPRGGEKLFF. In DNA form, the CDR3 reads TGCGCCAGCAGCCAAGATCCCCGGGGGGGTGAAAAACTGTTTTTT.

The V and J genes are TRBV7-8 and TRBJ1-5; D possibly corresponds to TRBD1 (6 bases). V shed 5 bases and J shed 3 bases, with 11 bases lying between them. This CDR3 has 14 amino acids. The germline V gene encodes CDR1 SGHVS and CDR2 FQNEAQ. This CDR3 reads CASSQGQFNQPQHF. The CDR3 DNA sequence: TGTGCCAGCAGCCAGGGACAATTCAATCAGCCCCAGCATTTT.

The CDR3 DNA reads TGTGCCAGCAGCTTAGCGGGGACAGGTCTGAACACTGAAGCTTTCTTT. Protein: CASSLAGTGLNTEAFF. The chain links TRBV7-9 to TRBJ1-1; 8 nucleotides line up with TRBD1. This CDR3 has 16 amino acids. Germline V gene data show CDR1 as SEHNR and CDR2 as FQNEAQ (reference sequence). Losses at the gene ends were 0 bases for V and 0 bases for J; bases not matched to a gene: 3.

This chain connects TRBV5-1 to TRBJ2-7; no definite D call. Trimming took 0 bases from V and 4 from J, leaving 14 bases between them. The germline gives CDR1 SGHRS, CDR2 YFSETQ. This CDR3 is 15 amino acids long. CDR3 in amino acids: CASSLGQVMRYEQYF. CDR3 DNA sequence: TGCGCCAGCAGCTTGGGTCAGGTAATGAGATACGAGCAGTACTTC.

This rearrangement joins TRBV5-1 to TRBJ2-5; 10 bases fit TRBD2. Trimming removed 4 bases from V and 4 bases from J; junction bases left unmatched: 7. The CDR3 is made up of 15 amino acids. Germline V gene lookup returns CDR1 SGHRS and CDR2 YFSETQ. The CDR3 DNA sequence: TGCGCCAGCAGCGGAGAAGCGGGAGGGCCAGAGACCCAGTACTTC. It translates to CASSGEAGGPETQYF.

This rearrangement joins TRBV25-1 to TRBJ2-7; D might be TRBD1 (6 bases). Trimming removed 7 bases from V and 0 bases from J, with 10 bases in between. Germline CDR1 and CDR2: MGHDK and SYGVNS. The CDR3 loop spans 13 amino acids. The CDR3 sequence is CASTRGHSYEQYF. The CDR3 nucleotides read TGTGCCAGCACCAGGGGCCACTCCTACGAGCAGTACTTC.

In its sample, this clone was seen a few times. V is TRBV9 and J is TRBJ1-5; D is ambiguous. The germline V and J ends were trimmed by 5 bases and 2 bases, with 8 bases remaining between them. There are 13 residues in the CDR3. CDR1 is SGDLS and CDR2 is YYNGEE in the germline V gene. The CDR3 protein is CASRQYRNQPQHF. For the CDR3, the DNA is TGTGCCAGCAGGCAATACCGCAATCAGCCCCAGCATTTT. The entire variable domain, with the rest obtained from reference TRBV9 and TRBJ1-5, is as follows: DSGVTQTPKHLITATGQRVTLRCSPRSGDLSVYWYQQSLDQGLQFLIQYYNGEERAKGNILERFSAQQFPDLHSELNLSSLELGDSALYFCASRQYRNQPQHFGDGTRLSIL.

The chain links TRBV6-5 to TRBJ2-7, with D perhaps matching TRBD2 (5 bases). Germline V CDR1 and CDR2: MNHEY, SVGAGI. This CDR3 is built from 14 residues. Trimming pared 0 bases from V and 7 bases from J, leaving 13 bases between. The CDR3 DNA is TGTGCCAGCAGTTACTCTAGCGCCCAAGGGGAGCAGTACTTC. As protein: CASSYSSAQGEQYF.

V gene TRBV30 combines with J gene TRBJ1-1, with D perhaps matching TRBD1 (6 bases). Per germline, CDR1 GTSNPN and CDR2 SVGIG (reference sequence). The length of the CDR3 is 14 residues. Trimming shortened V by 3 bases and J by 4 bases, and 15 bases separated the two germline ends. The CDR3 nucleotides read TGTGCCTGGAGCGACTTCCAGGGGACCACTGAAGCTTTCTTT. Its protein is CAWSDFQGTTEAFF.

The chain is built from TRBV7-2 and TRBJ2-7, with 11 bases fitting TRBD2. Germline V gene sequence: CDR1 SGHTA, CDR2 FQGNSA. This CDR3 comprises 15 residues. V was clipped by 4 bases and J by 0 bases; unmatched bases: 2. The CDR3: CASSWGLAASYEQYF. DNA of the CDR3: TGTGCCAGCAGCTGGGGACTAGCGGCCTCCTACGAGCAGTACTTC.

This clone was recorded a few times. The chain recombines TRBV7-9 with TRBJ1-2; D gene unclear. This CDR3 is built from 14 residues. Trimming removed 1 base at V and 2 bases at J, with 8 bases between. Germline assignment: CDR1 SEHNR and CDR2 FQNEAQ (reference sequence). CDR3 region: CASSLVRRNYGYTF. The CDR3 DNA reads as TGTGCCAGCAGCTTAGTCAGACGAAACTATGGCTACACCTTC.

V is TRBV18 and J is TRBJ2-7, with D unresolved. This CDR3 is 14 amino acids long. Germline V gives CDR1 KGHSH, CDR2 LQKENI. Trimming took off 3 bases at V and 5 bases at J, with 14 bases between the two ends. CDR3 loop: CASSPQASPHEQYF. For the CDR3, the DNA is TGTGCCAGCTCACCCCAGGCCAGTCCGCACGAGCAGTACTTC.

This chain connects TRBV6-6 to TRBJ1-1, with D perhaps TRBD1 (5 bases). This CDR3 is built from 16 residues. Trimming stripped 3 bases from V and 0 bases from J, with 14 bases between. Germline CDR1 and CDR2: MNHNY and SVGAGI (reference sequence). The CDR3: CASSYGTRAMNTEAFF. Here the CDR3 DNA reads TGTGCCAGCAGTTATGGGACCAGGGCCATGAACACTGAAGCTTTCTTT.

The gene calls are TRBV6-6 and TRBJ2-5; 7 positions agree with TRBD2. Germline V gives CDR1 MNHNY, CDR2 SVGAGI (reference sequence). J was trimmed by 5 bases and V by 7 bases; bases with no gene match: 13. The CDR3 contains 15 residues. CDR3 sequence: CASIGQREGLETQYF. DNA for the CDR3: TGTGCCAGCATTGGGCAGCGGGAAGGTCTGGAGACCCAGTACTTC.

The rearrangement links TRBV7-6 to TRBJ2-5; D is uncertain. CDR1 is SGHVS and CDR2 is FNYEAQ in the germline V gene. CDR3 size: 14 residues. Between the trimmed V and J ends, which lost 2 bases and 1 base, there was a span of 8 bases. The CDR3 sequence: CASSLQEFQETQYF. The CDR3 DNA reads TGTGCCAGCAGCTTACAGGAGTTCCAAGAGACCCAGTACTTC.

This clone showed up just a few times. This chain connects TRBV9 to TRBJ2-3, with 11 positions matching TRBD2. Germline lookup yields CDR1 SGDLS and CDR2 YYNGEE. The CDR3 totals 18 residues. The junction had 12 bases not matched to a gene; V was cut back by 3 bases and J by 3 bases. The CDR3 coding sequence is TGTGCCAGCAGCGGCGAGACTAGCGGGGCTTCTGAGACAGATACGCAGTATTTT. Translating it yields CASSGETSGASETDTQYF.

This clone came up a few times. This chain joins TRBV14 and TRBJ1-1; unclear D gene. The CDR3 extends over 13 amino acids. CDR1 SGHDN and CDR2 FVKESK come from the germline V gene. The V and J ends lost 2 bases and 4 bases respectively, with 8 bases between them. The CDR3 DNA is TGTGCCAGCAGCCAAAACCGCGCCACTGAAGCTTTCTTT. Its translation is CASSQNRATEAFF. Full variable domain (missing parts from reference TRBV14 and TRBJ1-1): EAGVTQFPSHSVIEKGQTVTLRCDPISGHDNLYWYRRVMGKEIKFLLHFVKESKQDESGMPNNRFLAERTGGTYSTLKVQPAELEDSGVYFCASSQNRATEAFFGQGTRLTVV.

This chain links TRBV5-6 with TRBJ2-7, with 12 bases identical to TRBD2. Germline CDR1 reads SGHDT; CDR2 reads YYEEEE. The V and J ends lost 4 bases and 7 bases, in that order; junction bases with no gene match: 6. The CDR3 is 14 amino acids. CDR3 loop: CASSLTSGSREQYF. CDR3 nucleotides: TGTGCCAGCAGCCTGACTAGCGGGAGTAGGGAGCAGTACTTC.